The next 29 T cell receptor beta chains were all read from a single sample in a study of control samples from healthy donors and cancer patients. Assay used: immunoSEQ multiplex PCR; TCRdb lists only in-frame clones, some missing. The sample carries 93,000 or so clones, about 89% recorded once. Sequencing input: PBMCs. These receptors were obtained from a man in his sixties with lung cancer.

As for this clone: Germline and junction disagree at one end, which may indicate a read error. The chain is built from TRBV9 and TRBJ1-4; a possible D gene is TRBD1 (6 bases). The CDR3 is made up of 14 amino acids. Germline assignment: CDR1 SGDLS and CDR2 YYNGEE. CDR3 amino acids: CASSTSGTQKKLSF. The CDR3 bases are TGTGCCAGCAGCACATCCGGGACACAAAAAAAACTGTCTTTT.

The genes are TRBV19 and TRBJ2-6; 10 nucleotides match TRBD1. With V trimmed by 4 bases and J by 1 base, 13 bases remained unmatched. CDR3 length: 20 amino acids. The V gene's germline CDR1 is LNHDA and CDR2 SQIVND (reference sequence). This CDR3 is CASSTTGTGVFSSGANVLTF. In DNA form, the CDR3 reads TGTGCCAGTAGTACGACCGGGACAGGGGTGTTCTCTTCTGGGGCCAACGTCCTGACTTTC.

About this clone itself: This same CDR3 is encoded by further DNA sequences in the sample. The gene calls are TRBV7-3 and TRBJ1-2; 8 bases fit TRBD1. V shed 1 base, J shed 5 bases, and the junction held 6 bases outside the gene matches. Germline V lookup: CDR1 SGHTA, CDR2 FQGTGA. CDR3 length: 15 amino acids. The CDR3 nucleotides read TGTGCCAGCAGCTTAATACAGGGGGGAGGTTATGGCTACACCTTC. Translating it yields CASSLIQGGGYGYTF.

This sequence joins TRBV6-5 and TRBJ1-6, with a tentative D call TRBD1 (6 bases). CDR3 size: 15 residues. Germline V gives CDR1 MNHEY, CDR2 SVGAGI. V gave up 7 bases and J gave up 7 bases, with 17 bases separating them. The CDR3 DNA reads TGTGCCAGCACCCGACAGGTCTCGGAGAATTCACCCCTCCACTTT. The encoded protein is CASTRQVSENSPLHF.

This clone was seen only a few times. The chain is built from TRBV18 and TRBJ1-4, with 8 nucleotides matching TRBD1. Germline CDR1 and CDR2: KGHSH and LQKENI. The CDR3 spans 15 residues. The junction had 5 bases not matched to a gene; V was cut back by 2 bases and J by 6 bases. CDR3 amino acids: CASSPGAGGYEKLFF. CDR3 in DNA: TGTGCCAGCTCACCAGGGGCAGGGGGCTATGAAAAACTGTTTTTT.

The V and J genes are TRBV20-1 and TRBJ1-2, with no clear D. The germline V and J ends were trimmed by 4 bases and 2 bases, with 5 bases remaining between them. Germline CDR1 reads DFQATT; CDR2 reads SNEGSKA (reference sequence). The CDR3 consists of 11 residues. The chain's CDR3 is CSATQNYGYTF. The CDR3 nucleotides read TGCAGTGCTACTCAGAACTATGGCTACACCTTC.

The chain has TRBV6-5 and TRBJ1-4, with 9 bases lining up with TRBD1. CDR3 length: 15 residues. Trimming took 7 bases from V and 3 from J; bases not matched to a gene: 6. Germline V gene data show CDR1 as MNHEY and CDR2 as SVGAGI. CDR3 nucleotide sequence: TGTGCCAGCAACCCGGACAGGGGAGCTAATGAAAAACTGTTTTTT. This sequence encodes CASNPDRGANEKLFF.

The V call is TRBV5-1, the J call TRBJ1-5, with 10 bases that match TRBD1. CDR3 length equals 15 residues. Unmatched junction bases numbered 1, after V lost 0 bases and J lost 4 bases. Germline V lookup: CDR1 SGHRS, CDR2 YFSETQ. DNA for the CDR3: TGCGCCAGCAGCTTGGGGACAGGGGGGAATCAGCCCCAGCATTTT. Encoded protein: CASSLGTGGNQPQHF.

The rearrangement links TRBV11-1 to TRBJ2-3; 14 nucleotides match TRBD2. J gave up 2 bases and V 5 bases, and 3 bases lay outside the gene matches. Per the germline V gene, CDR1 is SGHAT and CDR2 is FQDESV (reference sequence). The CDR3 covers 16 residues. CDR3 DNA sequence: TGTGCCAGCAGCCGACTAGCGGGGGGGCCCACAGATACGCAGTATTTT. This codes for CASSRLAGGPTDTQYF.

This chain connects TRBV10-1 to TRBJ1-1, with a weak D call TRBD1 (6 bases). The CDR3 is 15 residues long. V was trimmed by 2 bases and J by 4 bases, leaving 14 bases between them. Germline V CDR1 and CDR2: WNHNN, SYGVQD (reference sequence). The CDR3 is CASSEVPNRATEAFF. The CDR3, as DNA: TGCGCCAGCAGTGAGGTCCCCAACAGGGCCACTGAAGCTTTCTTT.

The chain employs TRBV3-1 (or the pseudogene TRBV3-2) and TRBJ2-1; 10 bases match TRBD2. The trim removed 5 bases at V and 4 bases at J, leaving 8 bases unmatched. Germline CDR1 reads LGHDT; CDR2 reads YNNKEL (reference sequence). This CDR3 is built from 16 residues. For the CDR3, the DNA is TGTGCCAGCAGCTCCAGCAGCGGGGGGGCTTACAATGAGCAGTTCTTC. Translated, it gives CASSSSSGGAYNEQFF.

The chain joins TRBV12-5 to TRBJ2-1, with 10 bases lining up with TRBD2. CDR1 and CDR2 (germline): LGHNT, FRNRAP. The CDR3 is 22 amino acids. V shed 0 bases and J 0 bases; nucleotides not matched to a gene: 17. In DNA form, the CDR3 reads TGTGCTAGTGGTTTGGTAACTGTGAGCGGGGGGGCCGACGGCCTCTCCTACAATGAGCAGTTCTTC. This gives the protein CASGLVTVSGGADGLSYNEQFF.

Comments on this clone: Being one base from a much bigger clone, this may be a read error. Other DNA variants within this sample encode the same CDR3. V gene TRBV7-9 combines with J gene TRBJ1-1; the D gene is possibly TRBD1 (5 bases). The CDR3 is 13 amino acids. Per germline, CDR1 SEHNR and CDR2 FQNEAQ (reference sequence). V lost 4 bases and J lost 1, with 7 bases in between. CDR3: CASSSQGNTEAFF. The CDR3 coding sequence is TGTGCCAGCAGCTCTCAGGGGAACACTGAAGCTTTCTTT. The full variable domain, completed using reference TRBV7-9 and TRBJ1-1, is DTGVSQNPRHKITKRGQNVTFRCDPISEHNRLYWYRQTLGQGPEFLTYFQNEAQLEKSRLLSDRFSAERPKGSFSTLEIQRTEQGDSAMYLCASSSQGNTEAFFGQGTRLTVV.

This chain uses TRBV12-3 or TRBV12-4 with TRBJ2-7, with a weak D call TRBD1 (6 bases). The CDR3 sequence is 13 residues long. Trimming pared 2 bases from V and 2 bases from J, leaving 7 bases between. CDR3 nucleotide sequence: TGTGCCAGCAGTTTACCAGGGGCCTACGAGCAGTACTTC. Amino acids: CASSLPGAYEQYF.

V is TRBV6-6 and J is TRBJ2-2; possible D gene TRBD1, 5 bases. V was trimmed by 8 bases and J by 3 bases, leaving 13 bases between them. CDR1 and CDR2 from the germline V gene are MNHNY and SVGAGI (reference sequence). The CDR3 is 14 residues long. The CDR3 here is CASLRQRDTGELFF. The CDR3, as DNA: TGTGCCAGCCTTCGACAGCGAGACACCGGGGAGCTGTTTTTT.

The CDR3 is CASSALGGDTDTQYF. The CDR3, as DNA: TGTGCCAGTAGTGCCCTCGGGGGGGACACAGATACGCAGTATTTT. The chain uses TRBV19 and TRBJ2-3; TRBD2 matches 8 bases. The CDR3 totals 15 residues. The V gene end was trimmed by 5 bases and the J gene end by 2 bases; junction bases not matched to a gene: 6. CDR1 and CDR2 from the germline V gene are LNHDA and SQIVND (reference sequence).

In regard to this clone: The same CDR3 can be traced to other DNA sequences in this sample. The chain couples TRBV12-5 to TRBJ2-6; TRBD1 aligns across 12 bases. Germline CDR1 is LGHNT and CDR2 is FRNRAP. The CDR3 spans 18 residues. V was clipped by 6 bases and J by 0 bases; unmatched bases: 6. CDR3 sequence reads: CASGGGQGAGSGANVLTF. The CDR3 region has the DNA TGTGCTAGTGGGGGGGGACAGGGGGCCGGCTCTGGGGCCAACGTCCTGACTTTC.

CDR3 nucleotides: TGTGCCAGCAGTCGCCGGACAGGCCAAGAGACCCAGTACTTC. Translating gives CASSRRTGQETQYF. The chain employs TRBV6-2 or TRBV6-3 and TRBJ2-5; 7 bases are shared with TRBD1. In germline, CDR1 is MNHEY, CDR2 SVGEGT. This CDR3 has 14 residues. V shed 5 bases, J shed 1 base, and the junction held 4 bases outside the gene matches.

The chain uses TRBV9 and TRBJ2-1, with 8 bases lining up with TRBD2. CDR3 length equals 16 residues. Trimming cost V 1 base and J 2 bases; bases outside gene matches: 5. Germline V gene data show CDR1 as SGDLS and CDR2 as YYNGEE. The CDR3: CASSVLSGGTYNEQFF. As DNA, the CDR3 is TGTGCCAGCAGCGTACTGAGCGGGGGAACCTACAATGAGCAGTTCTTC.

The chain recombines TRBV6-6 with TRBJ2-3; D is uncertain. Trimming shortened V by 7 bases and J by 4 bases, and 6 bases separated the two germline ends. CDR1 and CDR2 (germline): MNHNY, SVGAGI (reference sequence). The CDR3 is 11 residues long. The CDR3 here is CASKGPDTQYF. The CDR3 DNA reads as TGTGCCAGCAAAGGGCCAGATACGCAGTATTTT.

The V gene is TRBV6-2 or TRBV6-3, the J gene TRBJ1-1; D is undetermined. Trimming took 4 bases from V and 0 from J, leaving 12 bases between them. The CDR3 is 15 amino acids. CDR1 is MNHEY and CDR2 is SVGEGT in the germline V gene. The CDR3, as DNA: TGTGCCAGCAGTTGGACTTGGGCGATGAACACTGAAGCTTTCTTT. It encodes CASSWTWAMNTEAFF.

This sequence joins TRBV5-1 and TRBJ1-6; D is ambiguous. Trimming left V 4 bases short and J 10 bases short, with 15 bases between. The germline V gene has CDR1 SGHRS and CDR2 YFSETQ. The length of the CDR3 is 14 residues. CDR3 region: CASSRRREDSPLHF. The CDR3, as DNA: TGCGCCAGCAGCCGGAGACGTGAGGACTCACCCCTCCACTTT.

The chain is built from TRBV6-5 and TRBJ1-5; 7 bases line up with TRBD1. CDR1 MNHEY and CDR2 SVGAGI come from the germline V gene. This CDR3 spans 16 amino acids. V dropped 2 bases and J dropped 0; count of bases not matched to a gene: 4. CDR3 DNA sequence: TGTGCCAGCAGTTACACTACAGGGGATAGCAATCAGCCCCAGCATTTT. Translating gives CASSYTTGDSNQPQHF.

V usage is TRBV5-5 and J usage is TRBJ2-7, with 7 positions matching TRBD1. The CDR3 consists of 16 residues. After removal of 0 bases from V and 3 bases from J, the junction contained 9 bases not matched to a gene. CDR1 is SGHKS, CDR2 YYEKEE, per germline (reference sequence). CDR3 DNA: TGTGCCAGCAGCTTGGGTGTAGGGGGCCAGGACTACGAGCAGTACGTC. This sequence encodes CASSLGVGGQDYEQYV.

J is TRBJ2-3 and V is TRBV24-1; 10 bases map to TRBD1. Germline loops: CDR1 KGHDR, CDR2 SFDVKD. This CDR3 has 15 amino acids. Trimming cost V 8 bases and J 3 bases; bases outside gene matches: 7. The CDR3 DNA follows: TGTGCCACCAATGAGGGGACAGGGGCGACAGATACGCAGTATTTT. This gives the protein CATNEGTGATDTQYF.

The chain uses TRBV5-1 and TRBJ2-6; D perhaps matches TRBD2 (5 bases). The V end was cut by 4 bases, the J end by 4 bases, with 15 bases between. The CDR3 covers 16 residues. Germline V gives CDR1 SGHRS, CDR2 YFSETQ. The DNA of the CDR3 is TGCGCCAGCAGCCTCCCGGACTTGGCCGGGGCCAACGTCCTGACTTTC. Translated, it gives CASSLPDLAGANVLTF.

The chain joins TRBV11-2 to TRBJ1-4, with TRBD1 matching over 7 bases. Germline values: CDR1 SGHAT, CDR2 FQNNGV. The CDR3 length is 13 residues. Losses at the gene ends were 0 bases for V and 16 bases for J; bases not matched to a gene: 8. For the CDR3, the DNA is TGTGCCAGCAGCTTAGACTTGACAGGGATTTGGTTTTTT. Protein product: CASSLDLTGIWFF.

This clone was seen once. The chain joins TRBV23-1 to TRBJ2-7; TRBD1 matches at 8 bases. TRBV23-1 is treated as an ORF (open reading frame) with a function not yet certain. CDR3 length: 17 amino acids. The junction had 10 bases not matched to a gene; V was cut back by 0 bases and J by 3 bases. The CDR3 DNA follows: TGCGCCAGCAGTCAATCGAGGGGACAGGCCCTTTGCTACGAGCAGTACGTC. Protein sequence: CASSQSRGQALCYEQYV.

This clone was counted a single time. The V gene is TRBV29-1, the J gene TRBJ1-1; a weak D match, TRBD1 (6 bases). CDR1 and CDR2 (germline): SQVTM, ANQGSEA. V was shortened by 7 bases and J by 6 bases, with 12 bases between the two germline ends. The CDR3 is made up of 11 amino acids. DNA of the CDR3: TGCAGCGGCTTACAGGGTCCTGAAGCTTTCTTT. This translates into CSGLQGPEAFF.